Listed below are T cell receptor beta chains from one sample, sequenced in a study of cytomegalovirus exposure and HLA in healthy donors. Sequencing was performed with immunoSEQ multiplex PCR; in TCRdb, only in-frame clones are kept and a portion is missing. The table includes around 160,000 clones, roughly four fifths detected once. Sequencing used PBMCs. These receptors were taken from a man aged 50-59 years in good health and CMV-seropositive. CDR3s leave out the opening cysteine and the closing phenylalanine or tryptophan. The D gene is left open where the match is weak.

D: TRBD1; J: TRBJ1-2; V: TRBV2; length: 12; CDR3: ASTDRGARHGYT
D: NA; J: TRBJ1-6; V: TRBV6-1; length: 11; CDR3: ASSEVVNSPLH
D: TRBD2; J: TRBJ2-1; V: TRBV9; length: 12; CDR3: ASSASGAPGEQF
D: NA; J: TRBJ1-6; V: TRBV23-1; length: 12; CDR3: ASSPISYNSPLH
D: TRBD1; J: TRBJ1-2; V: TRBV28; length: 11; CDR3: ASSGGQVYGYT
D: NA; J: TRBJ2-4; V: TRBV19; length: 9; CDR3: ASKERNIQY
D: NA; J: TRBJ2-5; V: TRBV21-1; length: 15; CDR3: ASSIWTRGRVQETQY
D: TRBD1; J: TRBJ2-2; V: TRBV5-1; length: 13; CDR3: ASSRGDRYTGELF
D: NA; J: TRBJ1-6; V: TRBV6-1; length: 13; CDR3: ASRFGQQRNSPLH
D: NA; J: TRBJ2-1; V: TRBV5-8; length: 14; CDR3: ASSIRGTGEYNEQF
D: NA; J: TRBJ2-3; V: TRBV5-1; length: 13; CDR3: ASSLAGKTTDTQY
D: NA; J: TRBJ2-1; V: TRBV1; length: 15; CDR3: TSSQDRGGRSYNEQF
D: NA; J: TRBJ2-2; V: TRBV2; length: 13; CDR3: ASTGRGAGTGELF
D: NA; J: TRBJ2-2; V: TRBV11-3; length: 14; CDR3: ASSLDGFGGAGELF
D: TRBD2; J: TRBJ2-2; V: TRBV2; length: 14; CDR3: ASKATSGANTGELF
D: NA; J: TRBJ2-2; V: TRBV5-1; length: 13; CDR3: ASSFRLGDTGELF
D: TRBD1; J: TRBJ1-2; V: TRBV14; length: 15; CDR3: ASSRRGQRDTNYGYT
D: NA; J: TRBJ1-2; V: TRBV30; length: 11; CDR3: AWKGEANYGYT
D: TRBD2; J: TRBJ2-2; V: TRBV4-3; length: 15; CDR3: ASSQQISGGRTGELF
D: TRBD1; J: TRBJ1-3; V: TRBV7-9; length: 14; CDR3: ASRAQTGQGKSTIY
D: TRBD1; J: TRBJ1-2; V: TRBV6-5; length: 13; CDR3: ASTQEGTGGRGYT
D: TRBD2; J: TRBJ2-2; V: TRBV9; length: 13; CDR3: ASSVGGTTPGELF
D: TRBD1; J: TRBJ1-2; V: TRBV2; length: 12; CDR3: ASSTGGIGYGYT
D: NA; J: TRBJ2-6; V: TRBV5-4; length: 13; CDR3: ASRPGTSGANVLT
D: NA; J: TRBJ1-3; V: TRBV7-6; length: 14; CDR3: ASSLMMRTAGNTIY
D: NA; J: TRBJ1-1; V: TRBV19; length: 13; CDR3: ASSILGGPVNEAF
D: NA; J: TRBJ2-6; V: TRBV19; length: 12; CDR3: ASDGGPGANVLT
D: TRBD1; J: TRBJ2-7; V: TRBV9; length: 12; CDR3: ASSVGQALYEQY
D: TRBD2; J: TRBJ2-1; V: TRBV27; length: 15; CDR3: ASSFTSGRASFHEQF
D: NA; J: TRBJ2-7; V: TRBV7-8; length: 10; CDR3: ASSLGAELQY
D: NA; J: TRBJ1-5; V: TRBV15; length: 11; CDR3: ATSSVPGQPQH
D: NA; J: TRBJ2-7; V: TRBV5-1; length: 11; CDR3: ASSLATHYEQY
D: NA; J: TRBJ1-1; V: TRBV29-1; length: 11; CDR3: SVEIQQNTEAF
D: TRBD1; J: TRBJ2-5; V: TRBV5-1; length: 15; CDR3: ASSLWTGGFLLETQY
D: TRBD2; J: TRBJ2-7; V: TRBV11-2; length: 14; CDR3: ASSLERLAGGHEQY
D: TRBD1; J: TRBJ1-5; V: TRBV19; length: 12; CDR3: ASSIFTGEQPQH
D: TRBD1; J: NA; V: TRBV28; length: 17; CDR3: ASSSRIPGQPSQTDEQY
D: TRBD1; J: TRBJ1-5; V: TRBV5-5; length: 12; CDR3: ASSTDRVSQPQH
D: NA; J: TRBJ1-1; V: TRBV7-2; length: 15; CDR3: ASSPPPHQIMNTEAF
D: NA; J: TRBJ2-7; V: TRBV7-8; length: 13; CDR3: ASSLEAGLSYEQY
D: NA; J: TRBJ1-2; V: TRBV2; length: 13; CDR3: ASSETFQGIYGYT
D: NA; J: TRBJ2-7; V: TRBV4-1; length: 13; CDR3: ASKNGVGVPGEQY
D: NA; J: TRBJ2-6; V: TRBV21-1; length: 15; CDR3: ASSFRDRGRGANVLT
D: TRBD2; J: TRBJ2-7; V: TRBV7-9; length: 11; CDR3: ASSLASGGEQY
D: NA; J: TRBJ2-7; V: TRBV7-6; length: 13; CDR3: ASSLGGKGAYEQY
D: NA; J: TRBJ2-3; V: TRBV11-2; length: 11; CDR3: ASSFTSGDTQY
D: TRBD1; J: TRBJ1-1; V: TRBV7-9; length: 11; CDR3: ASSLEGQTEAF
D: TRBD1; J: TRBJ2-7; V: TRBV19; length: 13; CDR3: ASRFTGGLAYEQY
D: TRBD1; J: TRBJ2-7; V: TRBV19; length: 12; CDR3: ASSPGQRFYEQY
D: NA; J: TRBJ1-5; V: TRBV6-1; length: 12; CDR3: ASSETGGFQPQH